A selection of T cell receptor beta chains follows, all from one sample in a study of regulatory T cells in long-lasting Graves disease. TCRdb independently ran MiXCR on the multiplex PCR reads; one entry per CDR3 protein. The data hold 300,000 to 400,000 distinct CDR3 sequences, with less than 20% observed a single time. Sequencing was performed on peripheral blood mononuclear cells (PBMCs), taken when the disease was refractory, from a patient treated with antithyroid drugs. The receptors stem from a female donor with Graves disease. Each CDR3 is given with its conserved first and last residue. The D gene is left open where the match is weak. Clone size is shown for a subset of rows, as once, few, many or a class of expanded clone.

size	D	V	J	CDR3	DNA
many	.	TRBV28	TRBJ2-5	CASSPRTGRGGGAQYF	TGTGCCAGCAGTCCGAGGACAGGCAGGGGTGGGGGGGCCCAGTACTTC
few	.	TRBV20-1	TRBJ1-4	CSVGRVKEKLFF	TGCAGTGTGGGCAGGGTTAAAGAAAAACTGTTTTTT
.	TRBD1	TRBV20-1	TRBJ1-5	CSASPLIPDRTNQPQHF	TGCAGTGCTAGCCCTCTTATCCCGGACAGGACCAATCAGCCCCAGCATTTT
few	.	TRBV7-3	TRBJ2-2	CASSQLGGGELFF	TGTGCCAGCAGCCAATTAGGGGGCGGGGAGCTGTTTTTT
.	.	TRBV6-1	TRBJ1-1	CASYVEGAGNTEAFF	TGTGCCAGCTACGTTGAAGGGGCAGGGAACACTGAAGCTTTCTTT
many	.	TRBV12-3/TRBV12-4	TRBJ2-7	CASSLGVPEQYF	TGTGCCAGCAGCCTGGGGGTACCTGAGCAGTACTTC
.	.	TRBV5-1	TRBJ1-2	CASSLDQAWYGYTF	TGCGCCAGCAGCTTGGACCAGGCTTGGTATGGCTACACCTTC
.	.	TRBV10-3	TRBJ2-2	CAISPREAGELFF	TGTGCCATCAGCCCGAGGGAGGCCGGGGAGCTGTTTTTT
many	.	TRBV5-1	TRBJ1-2	CASRITGSDYGYTF	TGCGCCAGCAGGATCACAGGGAGTGACTATGGCTACACCTTC
few	.	TRBV20-1	TRBJ2-7	CSASRGDEQYF	TGCAGTGCTAGTAGGGGAGACGAGCAGTACTTC
.	.	TRBV6-2/TRBV6-3	TRBJ1-6	CASSYEGSIVPLHF	TGTGCCAGCAGTTACGAGGGAAGTATTGTACCCCTCCACTTT
few	.	TRBV7-3	TRBJ1-5	CASSLNQGQPQHF	TGTGCCAGCAGCCTAAACCAGGGACAGCCCCAGCATTTT
.	TRBD1	TRBV11-2	TRBJ1-2	CASGLEGQGFSGYTF	TGTGCCAGCGGCTTAGAGGGACAGGGATTCTCTGGCTACACCTTC
many	.	TRBV6-1	TRBJ1-5	CATGSGSGQPQHF	TGTGCCACCGGGTCAGGTTCGGGTCAGCCCCAGCATTTT
many	.	TRBV7-9	TRBJ1-5	CASSLTYNQPQHF	TGTGCCAGCAGTTTGACCTATAATCAGCCCCAGCATTTT
few	TRBD1	TRBV27	TRBJ1-2	CASSFYFLGTVPYGYTF	TGTGCCAGCAGTTTTTACTTCCTCGGGACAGTCCCGTATGGCTACACCTTC
.	TRBD1	TRBV19	TRBJ1-5	CASSRTGANQPQHF	TGTGCCAGTAGTAGGACAGGGGCTAATCAGCCCCAGCATTTT
.	.	TRBV20-1	TRBJ2-1	CSASRGAYNEQFF	TGCAGTGCTAGTCGGGGAGCCTACAATGAGCAGTTCTTC
many	.	TRBV6-2/TRBV6-3	TRBJ1-5	CASSYSLGNQPQHF	TGTGCCAGCAGTTATAGCCTGGGGAATCAGCCCCAGCATTTT
many	.	TRBV12-3/TRBV12-4	TRBJ2-7	CASSFLDRSYEQYF	TGTGCCAGCAGTTTCTTGGACAGATCCTACGAGCAGTACTTC
many	.	TRBV6-1	TRBJ1-5	CASSLKQGVHQPQHF	TGTGCCAGCAGTCTCAAACAGGGTGTTCATCAGCCCCAGCATTTT
many	.	TRBV5-1	TRBJ1-1	CASSLQGEVTEAFF	TGCGCCAGCAGCCTCCAGGGTGAAGTCACTGAAGCTTTCTTT
few	TRBD1	TRBV5-1	TRBJ2-7	CASSPTGYVLDEQYF	TGCGCCAGCAGCCCGACAGGGTATGTCCTCGACGAGCAGTACTTC
few	.	TRBV4-3	TRBJ1-2	CASSQQAGAPYGYTF	TGCGCCAGCAGCCAACAAGCGGGGGCCCCGTATGGCTACACCTTC
.	.	TRBV3-1	TRBJ1-6	CASSQDTSYNSPLHF	TGTGCCAGCAGCCAAGACACAAGCTATAATTCACCCCTCCACTTT
.	TRBD1	TRBV3-1	TRBJ2-2	CASSRQGTTGELFF	TGTGCCAGCAGTCGACAGGGCACCACCGGGGAGCTGTTTTTT
many	TRBD1	TRBV6-9	TRBJ2-5	CASSYGQGRETQYF	TGTGCCAGCAGTTACGGACAGGGTAGGGAGACCCAGTACTTC